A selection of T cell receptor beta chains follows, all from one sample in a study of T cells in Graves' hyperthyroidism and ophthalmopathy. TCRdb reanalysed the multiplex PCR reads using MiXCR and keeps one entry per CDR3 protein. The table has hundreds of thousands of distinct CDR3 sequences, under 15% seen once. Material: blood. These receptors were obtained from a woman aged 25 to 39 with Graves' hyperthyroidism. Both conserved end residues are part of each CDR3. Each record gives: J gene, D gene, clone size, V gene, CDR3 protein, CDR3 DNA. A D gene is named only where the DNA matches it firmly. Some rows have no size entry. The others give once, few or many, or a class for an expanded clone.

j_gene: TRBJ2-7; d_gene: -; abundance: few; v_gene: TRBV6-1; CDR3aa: CASSRYREFYEQYF; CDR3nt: TGTGCCAGCAGTCGGTACAGGGAATTTTACGAGCAGTACTTC
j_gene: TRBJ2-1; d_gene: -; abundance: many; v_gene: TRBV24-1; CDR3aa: CATSEGRVNEQFF; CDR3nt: TGTGCCACCAGTGAGGGCAGGGTGAATGAGCAGTTCTTC
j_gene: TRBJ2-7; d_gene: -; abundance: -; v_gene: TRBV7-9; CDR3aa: CASSLVSHQNYEQYF; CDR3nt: TGTGCCAGCAGCTTAGTGTCACACCAAAACTACGAGCAGTACTTC
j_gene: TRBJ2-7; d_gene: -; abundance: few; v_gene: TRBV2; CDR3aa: CASSEGSGAPTYEQYF; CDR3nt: TGTGCCAGCAGTGAAGGGTCAGGGGCCCCTACCTACGAGCAGTACTTC
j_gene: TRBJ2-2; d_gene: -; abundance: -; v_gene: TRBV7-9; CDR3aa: CASSLFPVVASGELFF; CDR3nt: TGTGCCAGCAGCTTATTTCCGGTCGTCGCAAGCGGGGAGCTGTTTTTT
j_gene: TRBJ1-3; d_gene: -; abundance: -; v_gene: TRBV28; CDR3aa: CASSQGHPGNTIYF; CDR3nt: TGTGCCAGCAGCCAAGGACACCCTGGAAACACCATATATTTT
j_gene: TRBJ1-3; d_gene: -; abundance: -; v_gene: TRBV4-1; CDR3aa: CASSQGGGRAPGNTIYF; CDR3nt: TGCGCCAGCAGCCAAGGGGGTGGCAGGGCGCCTGGAAACACCATATATTTT
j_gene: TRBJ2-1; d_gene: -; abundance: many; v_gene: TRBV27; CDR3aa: CASSLYPPIKGNEQFF; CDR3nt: TGTGCCAGCAGTTTATATCCGCCCATTAAAGGCAATGAGCAGTTCTTC
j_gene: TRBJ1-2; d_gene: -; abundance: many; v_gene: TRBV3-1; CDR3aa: CASSQDKQVVYTF; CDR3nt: TGTGCCAGCAGCCAAGATAAACAGGTGGTCTACACCTTC
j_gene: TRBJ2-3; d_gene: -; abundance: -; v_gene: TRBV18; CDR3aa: CASSPGYPDTQYF; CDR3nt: TGTGCCAGCTCACCAGGGTACCCAGATACGCAGTATTTT
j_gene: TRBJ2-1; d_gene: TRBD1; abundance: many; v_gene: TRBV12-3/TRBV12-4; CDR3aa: CASSWNPGQGASEQFF; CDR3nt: TGTGCCAGCAGTTGGAATCCGGGACAGGGGGCCTCGGAGCAGTTCTTC
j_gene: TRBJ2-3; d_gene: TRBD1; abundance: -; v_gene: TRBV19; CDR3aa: CASRNRGLSSTDTQYF; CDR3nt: TGTGCCAGTAGAAACAGGGGGCTCAGTAGCACAGATACGCAGTATTTT
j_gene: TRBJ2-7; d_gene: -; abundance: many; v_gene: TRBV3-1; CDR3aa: CASSQIGREQYF; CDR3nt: TGTGCCAGCAGCCAAATTGGACGAGAGCAGTACTTC
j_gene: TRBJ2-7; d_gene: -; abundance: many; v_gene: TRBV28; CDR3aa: CASRPGSNYEQYF; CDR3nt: TGTGCCAGCAGGCCGGGCAGCAACTACGAGCAGTACTTC
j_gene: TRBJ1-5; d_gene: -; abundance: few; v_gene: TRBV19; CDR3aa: CASTAWDNQPQHF; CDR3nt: TGTGCCAGTACCGCTTGGGACAATCAGCCCCAGCATTTT
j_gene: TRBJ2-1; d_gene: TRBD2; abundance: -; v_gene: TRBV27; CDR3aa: CASSPIRLAGNEQFF; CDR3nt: TGTGCCAGCAGTCCCATCCGACTAGCGGGTAATGAGCAGTTCTTC
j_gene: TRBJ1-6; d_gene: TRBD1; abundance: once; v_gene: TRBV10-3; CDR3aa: CASSGTGVNNSPLHF; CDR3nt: TGTGCCTCCTCCGGGACAGGGGTGAATAATTCACCCCTCCACTTT
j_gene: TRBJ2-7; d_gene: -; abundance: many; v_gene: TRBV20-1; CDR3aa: CSARDPGGIYEQYF; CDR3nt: TGCAGTGCTAGAGATCCGGGCGGTATCTACGAGCAGTACTTC
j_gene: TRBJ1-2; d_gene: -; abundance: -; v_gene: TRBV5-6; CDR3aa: CASSLDRFPNYGYTF; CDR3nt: TGTGCCAGCAGCTTGGACAGGTTTCCTAACTATGGCTACACCTTC
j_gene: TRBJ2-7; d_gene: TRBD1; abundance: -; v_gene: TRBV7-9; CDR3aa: CASSPGDRDTVSRYEQYF; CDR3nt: TGTGCCAGCAGCCCTGGAGACAGGGATACCGTTAGTAGGTACGAGCAGTACTTC
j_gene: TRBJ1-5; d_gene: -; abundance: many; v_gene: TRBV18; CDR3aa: CASSPGDGPSNQPQHF; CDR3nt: TGTGCCAGCTCACCTGGGGACGGCCCTAGCAATCAGCCCCAGCATTTT
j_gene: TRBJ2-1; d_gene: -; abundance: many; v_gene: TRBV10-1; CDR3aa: CASGTAAEQFF; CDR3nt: TGCGCCAGCGGTACCGCCGCGGAGCAGTTCTTC
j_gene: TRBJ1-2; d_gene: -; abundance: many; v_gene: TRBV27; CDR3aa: CASSLKQGAFYGYTF; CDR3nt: TGTGCCAGCAGTTTAAAACAGGGCGCTTTCTATGGCTACACCTTC
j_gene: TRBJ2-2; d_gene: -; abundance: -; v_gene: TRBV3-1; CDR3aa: CANSLYTGELFF; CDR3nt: TGTGCCAACAGCCTCTACACCGGGGAGCTGTTTTTT
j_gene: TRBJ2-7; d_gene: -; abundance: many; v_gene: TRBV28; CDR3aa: CASSFEDYEQYF; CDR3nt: TGTGCCAGCAGTTTCGAGGACTACGAGCAGTACTTC
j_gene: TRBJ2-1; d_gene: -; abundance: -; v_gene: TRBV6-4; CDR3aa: CASSLLQAAYNEQFF; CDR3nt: TGTGCCAGCAGTCTATTACAGGCAGCCTACAATGAGCAGTTCTTC
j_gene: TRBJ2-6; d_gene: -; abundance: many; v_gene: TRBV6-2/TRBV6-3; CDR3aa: CASSYLPGSGANVLTF; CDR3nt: TGTGCCAGCAGTTATCTTCCGGGCTCTGGGGCCAACGTCCTGACTTTC
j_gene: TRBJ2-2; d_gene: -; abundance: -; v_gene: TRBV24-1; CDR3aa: CATSDLAGSNTGELFF; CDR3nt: TGTGCCACCAGTGATTTAGCAGGGTCGAACACCGGGGAGCTGTTTTTT
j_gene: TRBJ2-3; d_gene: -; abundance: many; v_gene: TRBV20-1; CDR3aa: CSASDAGSITDTQYF; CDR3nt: TGCAGTGCTAGTGATGCGGGAAGTATCACAGATACGCAGTATTTT
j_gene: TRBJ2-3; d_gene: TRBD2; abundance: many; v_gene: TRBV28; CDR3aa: CASGLEGLAGVWADTQYF; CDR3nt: TGTGCCAGCGGCCTCGAGGGACTAGCGGGAGTGTGGGCAGATACGCAGTATTTT